Described below is a single T cell receptor (beta chain) sequence and its context. Antigen unknown. Profiling relied on immunoSEQ multiplex PCR, and the TCRdb table lists in-frame clones only, not all of them. Here the sample spans hundreds of thousands of clones, 60% to 75% being singletons. This sample was taken from a study of cytotoxic CD8 clonotypes in ibrutinib-treated CLL. In germline, CDR1 is SGHRS, CDR2 YFSETQ. This CDR3 is built from 17 residues. Trimming stripped 4 bases from V and 5 bases from J, with 22 bases between. Study findings and constraints: Public clonotypes, an uncommon group, contracted or remained stable on treatment.

Sequenced here: PBMCs, sampled after 24 months of ibrutinib treatment. The receptor's source is a human donor with chronic lymphocytic leukemia. The J gene is TRBJ2-1, the V gene TRBV5-1, with D possibly being TRBD1 (6 bases). The CDR3 sequence: CASSPGTSTTWDNEQFF. The DNA for the CDR3 is TGCGCCAGCAGCCCGGGGACATCCACGACATGGGACAATGAGCAGTTCTTC. Full variable domain (remainder filled in from reference TRBV5-1 and TRBJ2-1): KAGVTQTPRYLIKTRGQQVTLSCSPISGHRSVSWYQQTPGQGLQFLFEYFSETQRNKGNFPGRFSGRQFSNSRSEMNVSTLELGDSALYLCASSPGTSTTWDNEQFFGPGTRLTVL.